The 31 T cell receptor beta chains below all came from one sample that was sequenced in a study of T cell repertoires in cytomegalovirus infection. TCRdb analysed the reads with MiXCR anew, one entry per CDR3 protein. The sample holds around 70,000 distinct CDR3 sequences, 3% to 4.5% seen once. The sequencing sample was made of PBMCs. The receptors originated from a human donor in good health (CMV status not recorded). Some clones in this sample may be carry-over from other donors' samples.

This clonotype was seen many times. V gene TRBV29-1 combines with J gene TRBJ2-4; possible D gene TRBD2, 5 bases. The CDR3 length is 12 residues. Germline CDR1 SQVTM, CDR2 ANQGSEA. V lost 0 bases to trimming and J lost 8 bases, with 8 bases between them. CDR3 bases: TGCAGCGTTGAAGAGACGGGATACATTCAGTACTTC. Translated: CSVEETGYIQYF.

This clonotype has a count of ten or more. V and J are TRBV28 and TRBJ2-5; D perhaps matches TRBD2 (5 bases). CDR1 MDHEN and CDR2 SYDVKM come from the germline V gene. Deletions cut 2 bases from V and 1 base from J, with 11 bases between. This CDR3 is built from 15 residues. This CDR3 reads CASSLPTEAQETQYF. In nucleotides, the CDR3 is TGTGCCAGCAGTTTACCGACGGAGGCCCAAGAGACCCAGTACTTC.

This clonotype was observed many times. V gene TRBV7-2 combines with J gene TRBJ1-5, with D hard to call. The CDR3 loop spans 16 amino acids. The V and J ends lost 3 bases and 2 bases respectively, with 14 bases between them. Germline CDR1 SGHTA, CDR2 FQGNSA. The CDR3 DNA is TGTGCCAGCAGCTTGGTTTTTGCTGGGGGCAATCAGCCCCAGCATTTT. Protein: CASSLVFAGGNQPQHF.

This clonotype was observed at least ten times. V is TRBV28 and J is TRBJ1-2; D call uncertain. Trimming removed 7 bases from V and 9 bases from J, with 15 bases in between. Looked up from germline, CDR1 is MDHEN and CDR2 is SYDVKM. The CDR3 runs to 12 residues. CDR3 nucleotides: TGTGCCAGCACTACTCAAAGAGGTCGCTACACCTTC. Its protein product is CASTTQRGRYTF.

This clonotype was detected ten times or more. This chain joins TRBV7-2 and TRBJ2-1; tentative D call: TRBD1 (6 bases). Germline V gene lookup returns CDR1 SGHTA and CDR2 FQGNSA. The CDR3 has 15 amino acids. Trimming removed 2 bases at V and 3 bases at J, with 11 bases between. The CDR3 sequence is CASSLRGFSYNEQFF. The CDR3 nucleotides read TGTGCCAGCAGCTTAAGGGGGTTCAGCTACAATGAGCAGTTCTTC.

In this sample, this clonotype turned up many times. The rearrangement uses TRBV27 and TRBJ1-2; 7 nucleotides align to TRBD1. V trimming: 5 bases; J trimming: 9 bases; junction bases outside the gene matches: 12. Looked up from germline, CDR1 is MNHEY and CDR2 is SMNVEV (reference sequence). This CDR3 spans 14 amino acids. In DNA form, the CDR3 reads TGTGCCAGCAGTCCCCACCGACAGGGTGGACGCTACACCTTC. It yields the protein CASSPHRQGGRYTF.

This clonotype was seen many times. V and J are TRBV27 and TRBJ2-1; D is possibly TRBD2 (5 bases). CDR1 MNHEY and CDR2 SMNVEV come from the germline V gene (reference sequence). V was pared by 0 bases and J by 4 bases, with 10 bases between. The CDR3 contains 15 residues. The CDR3 loop is CASSLSPEGYNEQFF. The CDR3 DNA reads TGTGCCAGCAGTTTATCACCAGAGGGTTACAATGAGCAGTTCTTC.

Many counts were recorded for this clonotype. V gene TRBV7-6 combines with J gene TRBJ2-4; 7 bases are shared with TRBD2. V dropped 5 bases and J dropped 8; count of bases not matched to a gene: 9. This CDR3 spans 14 amino acids. The germline V gene encodes CDR1 SGHVS and CDR2 FNYEAQ. CDR3 region: CASSTRTSRYIQYF. CDR3 DNA sequence: TGTGCCAGCAGCACTAGGACTAGTCGCTACATTCAGTACTTC.

This clonotype was counted ten times or more. The chain links TRBV7-3 to TRBJ1-4, with D tentatively TRBD1 (5 bases). This CDR3 contains 15 residues. Germline V gives CDR1 SGHTA, CDR2 FQGTGA. The germline V and J ends were trimmed by 5 bases and 6 bases, with 16 bases remaining between them. CDR3 region: CASSLGDRYYEKLFF. Written as DNA, the CDR3 is TGTGCCAGCAGCCTAGGGGACCGGTATTATGAAAAACTGTTTTTT.

This chain links TRBV10-3 with TRBJ2-3; 16 bases map to TRBD2. Losses at the gene ends were 6 bases for V and 5 bases for J; bases not matched to a gene: 14. There are 19 residues in the CDR3. CDR1 is ENHRY, CDR2 SYGVKD, per germline. The DNA for the CDR3 is TGTGCCATCAGGGAACCCGGGACTAGCGGGGGGGCCTGGGGAGATACGCAGTATTTT. Protein: CAIREPGTSGGAWGDTQYF.

This clonotype was counted ten times or more. The V gene is TRBV7-8, the J gene TRBJ2-7, with D unclear. Germline V CDR1 and CDR2: SGHVS, FQNEAQ. The CDR3 runs 11 residues. Deletions cut 4 bases from V and 3 bases from J, with 4 bases between. CDR3: CASSSYYEQYF. CDR3 bases: TGTGCCAGCAGCTCATACTACGAGCAGTACTTC.

This clonotype was seen more than once but under ten times. The chain employs TRBV7-2 and TRBJ2-3; 12 bases agree with TRBD1. CDR3 length: 16 amino acids. Germline CDR1 SGHTA, CDR2 FQGNSA. V shed 1 base, J shed 6 bases, and the junction held 5 bases outside the gene matches. CDR3 region: CASSLVGQGASDTQYF. The CDR3 DNA sequence: TGTGCCAGCAGCTTAGTGGGACAGGGGGCTTCTGATACGCAGTATTTT.

This clonotype was seen many times. The V gene is TRBV7-2, the J gene TRBJ2-1; D might be TRBD2 (7 bases). The CDR3 length is 15 residues. Trimming cost V 5 bases and J 6 bases, with 17 bases left between them. Germline CDR1 is SGHTA and CDR2 is FQGNSA. The CDR3 bases are TGTGCCAGCAGCATAGGGGGGGGGCGGCGCAATGAGCAGTTCTTC. Translated, it gives CASSIGGGRRNEQFF. Looking up the rest from reference TRBV7-2 and TRBJ2-1 gives the full variable domain: GAGVSQSPSNKVTEKGKDVELRCDPISGHTALYWYRQSLGQGLEFLIYFQGNSAPDKSGLPSDRFSAERTGGSVSTLTIQRTQQEDSAVYLCASSIGGGRRNEQFFGPGTRLTVL.

The chain links TRBV7-4 to TRBJ2-7; D possibly uses TRBD1 or TRBD2 (6 bases each). Per germline, CDR1 SGHVT and CDR2 SQSDAQ. This CDR3 comprises 19 residues. The V end lost 3 bases, the J end lost 3 bases, and 27 bases lay between the germline ends. In DNA, the CDR3 is TGTGCCAGCAGCTTTCCGGGACAAGGACTAAGTACCAGGGACTACGAGCAGTACTTC. This codes for CASSFPGQGLSTRDYEQYF.

This clonotype has a count of ten or more. The rearrangement links TRBV7-2 to TRBJ2-3, with 13 bases identical to TRBD2. Germline CDR1 SGHTA, CDR2 FQGNSA. This CDR3 contains 20 residues. V shed 5 bases and J 2 bases; nucleotides not matched to a gene: 16. The CDR3 spells CASSPPPGGLAGAATDTQYF. The CDR3 nucleotides read TGTGCCAGCAGCCCCCCCCCCGGTGGACTAGCGGGGGCCGCCACAGATACGCAGTATTTT.

This clonotype was counted ten times or more. The chain's CDR3 is CASWYGPMGTYTEAFF. The CDR3 DNA is TGTGCCAGTTGGTACGGGCCAATGGGGACGTACACTGAAGCTTTCTTT. This chain connects TRBV19 to TRBJ1-1; a weak D match, TRBD1 (5 bases). Germline CDR1 LNHDA, CDR2 SQIVND (reference sequence). Trimming cost V 8 bases and J 3 bases, with 22 bases left between them. This CDR3 is built from 16 residues.

This clonotype was seen at least ten times. The chain recombines TRBV7-2 with TRBJ2-1; possible D gene TRBD2, 6 bases. There are 17 residues in the CDR3. Trimming took off 5 bases at V and 0 bases at J, with 17 bases between the two ends. The germline CDR1 and CDR2 sequences are SGHTA and FQGNSA. CDR3: CASSPGLITSSYNEQFF. In DNA, the CDR3 is TGTGCCAGCAGCCCCGGACTAATCACCAGCTCCTACAATGAGCAGTTCTTC.

This clonotype showed up many times. The chain recombines TRBV7-2 with TRBJ1-6; D call uncertain. Trimming cost V 1 base and J 10 bases, with 2 bases left between them. Germline V gives CDR1 SGHTA, CDR2 FQGNSA. This CDR3 is built from 11 residues. This chain's CDR3 is CASSLDSPLHF. In DNA, the CDR3 is TGTGCCAGCAGCTTAGACTCACCCCTCCACTTT.

This clonotype was detected many times. The chain links TRBV7-7 to TRBJ2-6; D gene uncertain. This CDR3 has 16 amino acids. Per germline, CDR1 SSHAT and CDR2 FNYEAQ (reference sequence). V dropped 5 bases and J dropped 1 base, with 12 bases sitting between them. The CDR3 DNA is TGTGCCAGCAGCCGAGACTCGGCGTCTGGGGCCAACGTCCTGACTTTC. It translates to CASSRDSASGANVLTF.

This clonotype was seen many times. The chain joins TRBV12-3 or TRBV12-4 to TRBJ1-3; no firm D call. V lost 3 bases, J lost 0 bases, and 6 bases lay in between. The CDR3 is 14 amino acids. The CDR3 protein is CASSLRRSGNTIYF. The CDR3 coding sequence is TGTGCCAGCAGTTTGCGCCGCTCTGGAAACACCATATATTTT.

This clonotype has ten or more counts. The V and J genes are TRBV4-1 and TRBJ2-1; 10 bases are shared with TRBD2. This CDR3 comprises 15 residues. Germline CDR1 reads MGHRA; CDR2 reads YSYEKL. V was pared by 0 bases and J by 9 bases, with 5 bases of the junction left unmatched. CDR3 amino acids: CASSQEASGRGEQFF. CDR3 DNA: TGCGCCAGCAGCCAAGAAGCTAGCGGGAGAGGTGAGCAGTTCTTC.

This clonotype was seen a few times. The chain recombines TRBV4-1 with TRBJ2-4; 8 bases line up with TRBD1. Germline CDR1 and CDR2: MGHRA and YSYEKL. V dropped 5 bases and J dropped 9; count of bases not matched to a gene: 15. This CDR3 contains 16 residues. The CDR3 reads CASSAATGQGMTIQYF. The CDR3 DNA sequence: TGCGCCAGCAGCGCCGCTACCGGACAGGGAATGACCATTCAGTACTTC.

The table lists this clonotype with many counts. The chain is built from TRBV7-2 and TRBJ1-6; D uncertain. Trimming removed 1 base from V and 9 bases from J, with 13 bases in between. This CDR3 contains 15 residues. In germline, CDR1 is SGHTA, CDR2 FQGNSA. The CDR3 spells CASSLEASGISPLHF. The CDR3, as DNA: TGTGCCAGCAGCTTAGAAGCTAGTGGGATTTCACCCCTCCACTTT. Full variable domain (remainder filled in from reference TRBV7-2 and TRBJ1-6): GAGVSQSPSNKVTEKGKDVELRCDPISGHTALYWYRQSLGQGLEFLIYFQGNSAPDKSGLPSDRFSAERTGGSVSTLTIQRTQQEDSAVYLCASSLEASGISPLHFGNGTRLTVT.

The chain links TRBV7-8 to TRBJ1-1; D not resolved. Germline loops: CDR1 SGHVS, CDR2 FQNEAQ. V dropped 1 base and J dropped 4 bases, with 16 bases sitting between them. This CDR3 contains 16 residues. The DNA of the CDR3 is TGTGCCAGCAGCTTAGACCTCAGTGGATTAAGCACTGAAGCTTTCTTT. This sequence encodes CASSLDLSGLSTEAFF.

This clonotype was counted ten times or more. The gene calls are TRBV7-2 and TRBJ2-4, with unresolved D. The CDR3 contains 17 residues. The V gene lost 2 bases and the J gene lost 1 base, with 15 bases spanning the gap. CDR1 and CDR2 (germline): SGHTA, FQGNSA. CDR3 nucleotide sequence: TGTGCCAGCAGCTTAAGCTCCGCTAGTCGGGCCAAAAACATTCAGTACTTC. It translates to CASSLSSASRAKNIQYF.

This clonotype was seen ten or more times. The rearrangement joins TRBV7-2 to TRBJ1-1, with TRBD1 matching 8 bases. Germline CDR1 and CDR2: SGHTA and FQGNSA. V lost 1 base to trimming and J lost 5 bases; unmatched junction nucleotides: 6. CDR3 length: 15 residues. The CDR3 DNA sequence: TGTGCCAGCAGCTTAGAAGACAGGGGTGGGACTGAAGCTTTCTTT. This gives the protein CASSLEDRGGTEAFF.

This clonotype came up many times. V gene TRBV7-2 combines with J gene TRBJ1-1, with no clear D. This CDR3 contains 13 residues. The germline gives CDR1 SGHTA, CDR2 FQGNSA. V was trimmed by 4 bases and J by 1 base, leaving 7 bases between them. The CDR3 sequence is CASSSEWNTEAFF. The CDR3 region has the DNA TGTGCCAGCAGCTCCGAGTGGAACACTGAAGCTTTCTTT.

This clonotype was counted at least ten times. The V gene is TRBV7-9, the J gene TRBJ2-3; 7 bases line up with TRBD2. This CDR3 is built from 15 residues. With V trimmed by 5 bases and J by 3 bases, 8 bases remained unmatched. Germline lookup yields CDR1 SEHNR and CDR2 FQNEAQ (reference sequence). The CDR3 region has the DNA TGTGCCAGCAGCGAGTACCCGGGGGGTACAGATACGCAGTATTTT. The encoded protein is CASSEYPGGTDTQYF.

This clonotype was seen more than once but under ten times. The chain joins TRBV6-6 to TRBJ2-7; 10 positions agree with TRBD2. This CDR3 spans 15 amino acids. Germline CDR1 and CDR2: MNHNY and SVGAGI (reference sequence). Trimming took 5 bases from V and 3 from J; bases not matched to a gene: 7. In DNA, the CDR3 is TGTGCCAGCAGTGCAACTAGCGGGATGGGCTACGAGCAGTACTTC. Translation: CASSATSGMGYEQYF.

This clonotype was picked up many times. The chain uses TRBV5-4 and TRBJ2-5; D is unclear. This CDR3 is built from 13 residues. V was cut by 4 bases and J by 3 bases, with 10 bases left in between. Germline V gene data show CDR1 as SGHNT and CDR2 as YYREEE (reference sequence). CDR3 amino acids: CASSRRAKETQYF. The DNA for the CDR3 is TGTGCCAGCAGCCGTCGAGCCAAAGAGACCCAGTACTTC.

This clonotype was seen ten or more times. The CDR3 bases are TGTGCCAGCAGCGTAGGACTAGCGGGAAGATACAATGAGCAGTTCTTC. Translated: CASSVGLAGRYNEQFF. The chain combines TRBV7-8 with TRBJ2-1; 12 bases are shared with TRBD2. V shed 5 bases and J 4 bases; nucleotides not matched to a gene: 6. This CDR3 is built from 16 residues. The germline gives CDR1 SGHVS, CDR2 FQNEAQ.